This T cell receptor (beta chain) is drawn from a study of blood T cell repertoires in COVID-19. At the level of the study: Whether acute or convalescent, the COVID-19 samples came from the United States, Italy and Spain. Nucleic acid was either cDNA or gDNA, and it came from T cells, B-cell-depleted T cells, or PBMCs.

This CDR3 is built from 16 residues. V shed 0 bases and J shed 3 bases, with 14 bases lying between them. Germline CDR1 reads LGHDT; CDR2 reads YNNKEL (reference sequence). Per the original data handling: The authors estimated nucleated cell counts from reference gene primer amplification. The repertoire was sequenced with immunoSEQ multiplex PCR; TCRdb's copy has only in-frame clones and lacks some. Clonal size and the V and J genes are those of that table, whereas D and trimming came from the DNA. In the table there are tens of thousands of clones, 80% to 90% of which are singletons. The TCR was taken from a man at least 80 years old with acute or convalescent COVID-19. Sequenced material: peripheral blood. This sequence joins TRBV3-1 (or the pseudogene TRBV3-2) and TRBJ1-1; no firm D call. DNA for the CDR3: TGTGCCAGCAGCCAAGACCCCCCGGGTAGCCACACTGAAGCTTTCTTT. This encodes CASSQDPPGSHTEAFF.